These T cell receptor beta chains were read from a single sample in a study of cytomegalovirus exposure and HLA in healthy donors. Profiled with immunoSEQ multiplex PCR; TCRdb holds only in-frame clones, not every one. The table shows 250,000 to 350,000 clones, with 70% to 90% occurring only once. Sample: PBMCs. The receptors derive from a man aged 25-45 years in good health and CMV-seronegative. The CDR3 runs from the conserved cysteine through the conserved F or W. The order of the fields is clone size, D gene, J gene, V gene, CDR3 DNA, CDR3 protein. A D gene is named only where the DNA matches it firmly. Rows may omit the clone size; those that give it use once, few, many or a size class.

clone size: -; D gene: -; J gene: TRBJ1-5; V gene: TRBV23-1; CDR3 DNA: TGCGCCAGCAGTCAATACGGGAAAAGGGGCAATCAGCCCCAGCATTTT; CDR3 protein: CASSQYGKRGNQPQHF
clone size: -; D gene: TRBD1; J gene: TRBJ1-1; V gene: TRBV5-1; CDR3 DNA: TGCGCCAGCAGCTACCGGACAGGGGGCAACACTGAAGCTTTCTTT; CDR3 protein: CASSYRTGGNTEAFF
clone size: once; D gene: TRBD1; J gene: TRBJ1-5; V gene: TRBV4-1; CDR3 DNA: TGCGCCAGCAGCCCCGGACAGGGGGTCAGGGCCCAGCATTTT; CDR3 protein: CASSPGQGVRAQHF
clone size: -; D gene: TRBD2; J gene: TRBJ2-1; V gene: TRBV4-3; CDR3 DNA: TGCGCCAGCAGCCATTGGACTAGCGGGGCGATATACAATGAGCAGTTCTTC; CDR3 protein: CASSHWTSGAIYNEQFF
clone size: -; D gene: -; J gene: TRBJ1-4; V gene: TRBV2; CDR3 DNA: TGTGCCAGCAGTGAGCGGCAGTCTAATGAAAAACTGTTTTTT; CDR3 protein: CASSERQSNEKLFF
clone size: -; D gene: TRBD2; J gene: TRBJ2-1; V gene: TRBV27; CDR3 DNA: TGTGCCAGCAGTTTAAAACTAGCGGGGTCCTACAATGAGCAGTTCTTC; CDR3 protein: CASSLKLAGSYNEQFF
clone size: -; D gene: -; J gene: TRBJ1-5; V gene: TRBV27; CDR3 DNA: TGTGCCAGCAGTTTGGACCGGGACACTTATCAGCCCCAGCATTTT; CDR3 protein: CASSLDRDTYQPQHF
clone size: -; D gene: -; J gene: TRBJ1-1; V gene: TRBV25-1; CDR3 DNA: TGTGCCAGCAGTGAAGGGGCAGGTCTCAACACTGAAGCTTTCTTT; CDR3 protein: CASSEGAGLNTEAFF
clone size: -; D gene: TRBD1; J gene: TRBJ1-1; V gene: TRBV6-4; CDR3 DNA: TGTGCCAGCTCGCAGGGGGCGGCCACTGAAGCTTTCTTT; CDR3 protein: CASSQGAATEAFF
clone size: -; D gene: -; J gene: TRBJ1-1; V gene: TRBV5-1; CDR3 DNA: TGCGCCAGCACCGGGGAGTTACGGAACACTGAAGCTTTCTTT; CDR3 protein: CASTGELRNTEAFF
clone size: -; D gene: -; J gene: TRBJ2-2; V gene: TRBV11-2; CDR3 DNA: TGTGCCAGCAGCCCTCAGTACACCGGGGAGCTGTTTTTT; CDR3 protein: CASSPQYTGELFF
clone size: -; D gene: TRBD2; J gene: TRBJ2-5; V gene: TRBV11-2; CDR3 DNA: TGTGCCAGCAGCCTACAGGGACTAGCGGGGGTCCTTGAGACCCAGTACTTC; CDR3 protein: CASSLQGLAGVLETQYF
clone size: -; D gene: -; J gene: TRBJ2-3; V gene: TRBV13; CDR3 DNA: TGTGCCAGCAGCTTGGGGGCTACGGTTTGGGATACGCAGTATTTT; CDR3 protein: CASSLGATVWDTQYF
clone size: once; D gene: -; J gene: TRBJ1-2; V gene: TRBV5-1; CDR3 DNA: TGCGCCAGCAGGCCGTACGTGGGGGGAGCTAACTATGGCTACACCTTC; CDR3 protein: CASRPYVGGANYGYTF
clone size: few; D gene: -; J gene: TRBJ1-2; V gene: TRBV29-1; CDR3 DNA: TGCAGCGTTGAACGCCGGGGTGGCTACACCTTC; CDR3 protein: CSVERRGGYTF
clone size: -; D gene: -; J gene: TRBJ2-3; V gene: TRBV4-3; CDR3 DNA: TGCGCCAGCAGCCGCGCTCAGGCGTCCACAGATACGCAGTATTTT; CDR3 protein: CASSRAQASTDTQYF
clone size: -; D gene: -; J gene: TRBJ1-2; V gene: TRBV10-3; CDR3 DNA: TGTGCCATCAGCGACAGCTTTAACTATGGCTACACCTTC; CDR3 protein: CAISDSFNYGYTF
clone size: -; D gene: -; J gene: TRBJ1-1; V gene: TRBV19; CDR3 DNA: TGTGCCAGTATCCGGGACACTGAAGCTTTCTTT; CDR3 protein: CASIRDTEAFF
clone size: -; D gene: -; J gene: TRBJ2-5; V gene: TRBV4-3; CDR3 DNA: TGCGCCAGCAGGGCGAGGGTGGGGGGGCCAGAGACCCAGTACTTC; CDR3 protein: CASRARVGGPETQYF
clone size: -; D gene: -; J gene: TRBJ2-5; V gene: TRBV6-1; CDR3 DNA: TGTGCCAGCAGTGTTATGTTCAGGGAGACCCAGTACTTC; CDR3 protein: CASSVMFRETQYF
clone size: -; D gene: TRBD1; J gene: TRBJ2-5; V gene: TRBV6-6; CDR3 DNA: TGTGCCAGCAGTTCAGACAGGGTCGGGACCCAGTACTTC; CDR3 protein: CASSSDRVGTQYF
clone size: -; D gene: TRBD1; J gene: TRBJ2-1; V gene: TRBV27; CDR3 DNA: TGTGCCAGCAGTGAATACGTAGAGGGGGCCGGGCAGTTCTTC; CDR3 protein: CASSEYVEGAGQFF
clone size: -; D gene: TRBD1; J gene: TRBJ2-3; V gene: TRBV18; CDR3 DNA: TGTGCCAGCTCACCTGGGACAGCACGCACAGATACGCAGTATTTT; CDR3 protein: CASSPGTARTDTQYF
clone size: -; D gene: -; J gene: TRBJ2-5; V gene: TRBV7-2; CDR3 DNA: TGTGCCAGCGGACGAGGGTTCCAAGAGACCCAGTACTTC; CDR3 protein: CASGRGFQETQYF
clone size: -; D gene: -; J gene: TRBJ2-5; V gene: TRBV29-1; CDR3 DNA: TGCAGCGGCCGGGGGAATAGCGAGACCCAGTACTTC; CDR3 protein: CSGRGNSETQYF
clone size: -; D gene: -; J gene: TRBJ1-2; V gene: TRBV5-1; CDR3 DNA: TGCGCCAGCAGCTTCAATAGGGAGGAAAACTATGGCTACACCTTC; CDR3 protein: CASSFNREENYGYTF
clone size: -; D gene: TRBD2; J gene: TRBJ2-7; V gene: TRBV7-9; CDR3 DNA: TGTGCCAGCAGCCAGTCGGGGGGGACACCCTACGAGCAGTACTTC; CDR3 protein: CASSQSGGTPYEQYF
clone size: -; D gene: -; J gene: TRBJ1-5; V gene: TRBV6-1; CDR3 DNA: TGTGCCAGCAAGGGAGAGCTAAATCAGCCCCAGCATTTT; CDR3 protein: CASKGELNQPQHF
clone size: -; D gene: TRBD2; J gene: TRBJ2-7; V gene: TRBV6-6; CDR3 DNA: TGTGCCAGCAGCCGAGGGACTAGCGGGGCCTGGGAGCAGTACTTC; CDR3 protein: CASSRGTSGAWEQYF
clone size: -; D gene: -; J gene: TRBJ2-7; V gene: TRBV5-4; CDR3 DNA: TGTGCCAGCAGCAAAGGAACAGGGTCTCTCTCTCTCGAGCAGTACTTC; CDR3 protein: CASSKGTGSLSLEQYF
clone size: -; D gene: TRBD2; J gene: TRBJ2-1; V gene: TRBV7-2; CDR3 DNA: TGTGCCAGCAGCTTGACCCTGGGGTACGGGGGGGGCGATGAGCAGTTCTTC; CDR3 protein: CASSLTLGYGGGDEQFF
clone size: once; D gene: TRBD2; J gene: TRBJ2-2; V gene: TRBV29-1; CDR3 DNA: TGCAGCGTTATCTCTACTAGCGGGGGGAACACCGGGGAGCTGTTTTTT; CDR3 protein: CSVISTSGGNTGELFF
clone size: -; D gene: -; J gene: TRBJ1-3; V gene: TRBV7-9; CDR3 DNA: TGTGCCAGCAGCTTAGAGGGAGCTATGGGAAACACCATATATTTT; CDR3 protein: CASSLEGAMGNTIYF
clone size: -; D gene: TRBD1; J gene: TRBJ2-3; V gene: TRBV5-1; CDR3 DNA: TGCGCCAGCAGCGCTTCGACAGGGCCAGATACGCAGTATTTT; CDR3 protein: CASSASTGPDTQYF
clone size: -; D gene: -; J gene: TRBJ2-3; V gene: TRBV11-3; CDR3 DNA: TGTGCCAGCAGCTCTTCGGGGTCCGCAGATACGCAGTATTTT; CDR3 protein: CASSSSGSADTQYF
clone size: -; D gene: TRBD1; J gene: TRBJ2-7; V gene: TRBV5-4; CDR3 DNA: TGTGCCAGCCGGCCCGGGACAGGGGTCTCCTACGAGCAGTACTTC; CDR3 protein: CASRPGTGVSYEQYF
clone size: -; D gene: -; J gene: TRBJ1-2; V gene: TRBV15; CDR3 DNA: TGTGCCACCAGCAGAGATCCACCCCGCAGGTCTAACTATGGCTACACCTTC; CDR3 protein: CATSRDPPRRSNYGYTF
clone size: -; D gene: TRBD2; J gene: TRBJ2-1; V gene: TRBV19; CDR3 DNA: TGTGCCAGTACTTGGCGGGGGGGATACAATGAGCAGTTCTTC; CDR3 protein: CASTWRGGYNEQFF
clone size: -; D gene: -; J gene: TRBJ2-3; V gene: TRBV6-1; CDR3 DNA: TGTGCCAGCATACTCGGTGGGGCTGAAGATACGCAGTATTTT; CDR3 protein: CASILGGAEDTQYF
clone size: once; D gene: TRBD2; J gene: TRBJ2-1; V gene: TRBV4-3; CDR3 DNA: TGCGCCAGCAGCCAAGGACTAGCGGGGGAAATCTACAATGAGCAGTTCTTC; CDR3 protein: CASSQGLAGEIYNEQFF
clone size: -; D gene: -; J gene: TRBJ2-3; V gene: TRBV27; CDR3 DNA: TGTGCCAGCAGGGGGAGTTCGGGCGCAGATACGCAGTATTTT; CDR3 protein: CASRGSSGADTQYF
clone size: -; D gene: -; J gene: TRBJ2-1; V gene: TRBV9; CDR3 DNA: TGTGCCAGCAGCCCAGCAGCTTGGAAGGGGCGGATGAATGAGCAGTTCTTC; CDR3 protein: CASSPAAWKGRMNEQFF
clone size: -; D gene: -; J gene: TRBJ2-5; V gene: TRBV2; CDR3 DNA: TGTGCCAGCAGTGAGCAGGGTCGCGTGGCCCAGTACTTC; CDR3 protein: CASSEQGRVAQYF